The 16 T cell receptor beta chains given below trace back to one sample, sequenced in a study of tumor-infiltrating lymphocytes in primary liver carcinoma (dated by TCRdb to the late 2010s). Total RNA and DNA were co-extracted from roughly 20-30 mg of bulk tissue with the AllPrep DNA/RNA mini kit, without cell sorting. The sample was run on an Illumina HiSeq 2500. Using a constant-region primer and ProtoScript II reverse transcriptase, TCRbeta-specific cDNA was reverse-transcribed from approximately 0.55 ug total RNA. TCRbeta libraries were built with three nested multiplex PCR rounds, a slightly modified ARM-PCR procedure. Each of the first two PCR rounds ran for about 10 cycles using multiplex TRBV1-TRBV30 forward primers together with a Cbeta reverse primer. TCRdb ran its own pipeline on the public reads, namely fastp trimming at Q25 and MiXCR clone calling, and kept in-frame beta chains. Identical CDR3 proteins give one entry, which carries the most common genes and DNA. The table for this sample lists under 200,000 distinct CDR3 sequences; around four fifths of them were counted only once. The ten top clones hold over 15% of the sample.

The specimen sequenced was tumor tissue from primary liver carcinoma. The receptors derive from a man in his forties or fifties with primary liver carcinoma and hepatitis B virus infection.

Note on this clonotype: Given a much more abundant clone one base away, this may be a read error. This chain links TRBV28 with TRBJ1-2; D uncertain. Germline CDR1 and CDR2: MDHEN and SYDVKM. The CDR3 is made up of 12 amino acids. V was pared by 11 bases and J by 0 bases, with 10 bases between. CDR3 DNA sequence: TGTGCCTGCGGGAATTCTAACTATGGCTACACCTTC. Translating gives CACGNSNYGYTF.

The rearrangement links TRBV29-1 to TRBJ1-1; TRBD1 is a possible D gene (5 bases). The CDR3 loop spans 15 amino acids. V was cut by 6 bases and J by 9 bases, with 26 bases left in between. Germline V gene sequence: CDR1 SQVTM, CDR2 ANQGSEA. CDR3: CSVGPGWGTRTKAFF. The CDR3 DNA follows: TGCAGCGTAGGTCCAGGGTGGGGGACGAGGACTAAAGCTTTCTTT.

About this clonotype itself: At one end, the junction sequence differs from germline, possibly due to a read error. The V call is TRBV11-2, the J call TRBJ2-6; tentative D call: TRBD2 (6 bases). Germline assignment: CDR1 SGHAT and CDR2 FQNNGV. The CDR3 is made up of 21 amino acids. DNA of the CDR3: TGTGCTAGCAGCATGGGGGGAGACAGTGGCAATTCCCTCTCTGGGGCCAACGTCCTGACTTTC. It translates to CASSMGGDSGNSLSGANVLTF.

The CDR3 loop reads CASSPRSGLGGGQYF. Here the CDR3 DNA reads TGTGCCAGCAGCCCAAGGTCCGGGCTTGGGGGCGGGCAGTACTTC. The chain couples TRBV7-9 to TRBJ2-7; TRBD1 might be the D (6 bases). V lost 5 bases and J lost 9, with 23 bases in between. CDR1 and CDR2 from the germline V gene are SEHNR and FQNEAQ (reference sequence). The CDR3 runs 15 residues.

With respect to this clonotype: One end of the junction varies from germline; a read error may be responsible. V gene TRBV28 combines with J gene TRBJ2-5; tentatively, D is TRBD1 (6 bases). The CDR3 spans 15 residues. Germline CDR1 and CDR2: MDHEN and SYDVKM. In DNA, the CDR3 is TGTGCCAACAGTCTCCATAGGGGGAACCAAGAGACCCAATACTTC. Protein sequence: CANSLHRGNQETQYF.

Concerning this clonotype itself: Mismatch with germline at one junction end may stem from a read error. The genes are TRBV29-1 and TRBJ2-3; 7 bases line up with TRBD1. CDR3 size: 15 residues. Germline V gives CDR1 SQVTM, CDR2 ANQGSEA. For the CDR3, the DNA is TGTAGCGTTGAGGGGGCCCCGGTAATCACAAATACGCAGTATTTT. Translating it yields CSVEGAPVITNTQYF.

The chain has TRBV6-1 and TRBJ2-1; D is undetermined. CDR1 and CDR2 from the germline V gene are MNHNS and SASEGT. This CDR3 is 15 amino acids long. With 10 bases removed from V and 2 bases from J, the gap between germline ends came to 18 bases. CDR3 loop: CANTLERYTYNEQFF. For the CDR3, the DNA is TGTGCCAACACCCTGGAACGGTACACCTACAATGAGCAGTTCTTC.

This clonotype was seen a single time. This chain connects TRBV4-2 to TRBJ2-7; D unresolved. Germline V CDR1 and CDR2: LGHNA, YNFKEQ. V shed 4 bases and J shed 5 bases, with 18 bases lying between them. The CDR3 covers 15 residues. For the CDR3, the DNA is TGTGCCAGCAGCCCAGGCCCAGGAACTCTTGACGAGCAGTACTTC. This sequence encodes CASSPGPGTLDEQYF.

A note on this clonotype: Being one base from a much bigger clone, this may be a read error. V is TRBV5-1 and J is TRBJ2-1; D possibly corresponds to TRBD2 (5 bases). V gave up 4 bases and J gave up 0 bases, with 20 bases separating them. The CDR3 is 18 amino acids. The germline V gene has CDR1 SGHRS and CDR2 YFSETQ. The CDR3 sequence: CASSPASGWLSSYNEQFF. CDR3 in DNA: TGCGCCAGCAGCCCGGCCAGCGGATGGCTAAGCTCCTACAATGAGCAGTTCTTC.

This chain links TRBV7-9 with TRBJ2-7; D is unresolved. This CDR3 spans 15 amino acids. Trimming removed 1 base at V and 6 bases at J, with 16 bases between. Germline loops: CDR1 SEHNR, CDR2 FQNEAQ (reference sequence). The CDR3 nucleotides read TGTGCCAGCAGCTTAGACGGCGGTGGCAGGTTCGAGCAGTACTTC. It encodes CASSLDGGGRFEQYF. The full variable domain, completed using reference TRBV7-9 and TRBJ2-7, is DTGVSQNPRHKITKRGQNVTFRCDPISEHNRLYWYRQTLGQGPEFLTYFQNEAQLEKSRLLSDRFSAERPKGSFSTLEIQRTEQGDSAMYLCASSLDGGGRFEQYFGPGTRLTVT.

Concerning this clonotype: One end of the junction is discordant with germline, which a read error may explain. The CDR3 sequence is CAGSLDGGSGSTNSYEQYF. CDR3 coding DNA: TGTGCCGGCAGCTTGGACGGGGGTAGCGGGAGCACCAACTCCTACGAGCAGTACTTC. The V call is TRBV11-2, the J call TRBJ2-7; 9 bases agree with TRBD2. The CDR3 length is 19 residues. In germline, CDR1 is SGHAT, CDR2 FQNNGV.

A note on this clonotype: The germline gene is not matched at one end of the junction; a read error may be the cause. The chain employs TRBV7-8 and TRBJ2-5; perhaps D is TRBD1 or TRBD2 (6 bases each). The CDR3 is made up of 16 amino acids. Germline-derived CDR1 and CDR2 are SGHVS and FQNEAQ. CDR3 DNA: TGTGTCAGCAGCCCAGAGGGGGGCTCAGCCGTGGAGACCCAGTACTTC. This encodes CVSSPEGGSAVETQYF.

To note about this clonotype: Given the absence of the conserved phenylalanine or tryptophan at the CDR3 end, a read error is likely. No DNA is shown, since the ends of the CDR3 on it are uncertain; the CDR3 is the one TCRdb lists. The chain couples TRBV6-1 to TRBJ2-1; the listed D gene, TRBD2, was not tested against the DNA. The CDR3 is 15 amino acids long, termini counted. CDR1 and CDR2 from the germline V gene are MNHNS and SASEGT. The CDR3 region is CASSPRISGRHELFI.

Of note for this clonotype: One end of the junction varies from germline; a read error may be responsible. V and J are TRBV30 and TRBJ2-7, with TRBD2 as a possible D gene (6 bases). The CDR3 is made up of 13 amino acids. CDR1 is GTSNPN, CDR2 SVGIG, per germline (reference sequence). For the CDR3, the DNA is TGTACCTGGAGTAGGGAGGACTCCTACGATCAGTACTTC. Translated, it gives CTWSREDSYDQYF.

On this clonotype: One end of the junction does not line up with germline, which may come from a read error. CDR3 residues: CARSLEGTAAYEQYF. CDR3 nucleotide sequence: TGCGCCAGGAGCCTCGAAGGGACAGCAGCTTACGAGCAGTACTTT. The chain combines TRBV4-3 with TRBJ2-7, with 7 bases identical to TRBD1. Germline values: CDR1 LGHNA, CDR2 YSLEER. This CDR3 is built from 15 residues.

In its sample, this clonotype ranks as medium-sized. V is TRBV11-3 and J is TRBJ2-3; D tentatively reads TRBD1 or TRBD2 (5 bases each). The germline gives CDR1 SGHNT, CDR2 YENEEA. This CDR3 comprises 15 residues. Between the trimmed V and J ends, which lost 5 bases and 2 bases, there was a span of 14 bases. The CDR3 here is CASSPGGGPTDTQYF. DNA for the CDR3: TGTGCCAGCAGCCCCGGTGGGGGTCCCACAGATACGCAGTATTTT. Full variable domain (rest looked up from reference TRBV11-3 and TRBJ2-3): EAGVVQSPRYKIIEKKQPVAFWCNPISGHNTLYWYLQNLGQGPELLIRYENEEAVDDSQLPKDRFSAERLKGVDSTLKIQPAELGDSAVYLCASSPGGGPTDTQYFGPGTRLTVL.